Reported below is one TCR beta chain. Its antigen is undetermined. These data are taken from a study of a mutant IDH1 vaccine in newly diagnosed glioma. The CDR3 is made up of 11 amino acids. CDR1 is SGHDT, CDR2 YYEEEE, per germline. Trimming took off 2 bases at V and 4 bases at J, with 1 base between the two ends. Described time point: week 5, during vaccination. One vaccine dose held 300 ug of mutant IDH1 20-mer peptide and came with topical imiquimod. Donor tumors were new WHO grade 3 or 4 IDH1-mutant, ATRX-lost astrocytomas. Produced via immunoSEQ multiplex PCR; TCRdb's table is partial and in-frame only. The sample records roughly 42,000 clones, roughly 88% being singletons.

The specimen comprised PBMCs, sampled from a glioma patient whose treatment included an IDH1 peptide vaccine. The chain carries TRBV5-6 and TRBJ2-1; no clear D. The clonotype comes from a middle-aged man with glioma. This CDR3 is CASSFYNEQFF. The DNA for the CDR3 is TGTGCCAGCAGCTTTTACAATGAGCAGTTCTTC.